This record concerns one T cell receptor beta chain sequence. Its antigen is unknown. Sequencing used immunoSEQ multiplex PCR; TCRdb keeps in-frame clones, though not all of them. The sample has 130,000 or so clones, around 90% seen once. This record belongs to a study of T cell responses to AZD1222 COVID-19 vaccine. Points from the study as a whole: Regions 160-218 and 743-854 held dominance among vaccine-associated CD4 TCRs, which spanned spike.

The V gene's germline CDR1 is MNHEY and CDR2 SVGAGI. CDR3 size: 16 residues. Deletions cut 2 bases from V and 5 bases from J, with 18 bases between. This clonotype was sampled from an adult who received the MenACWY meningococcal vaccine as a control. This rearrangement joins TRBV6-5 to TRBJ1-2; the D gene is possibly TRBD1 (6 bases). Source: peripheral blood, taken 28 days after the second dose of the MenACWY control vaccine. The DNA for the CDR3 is TGTGCCAGCAGTTACGGACCCGGCGCGGGGGCTTATGGCTACACCTTC. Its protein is CASSYGPGAGAYGYTF.